This T cell receptor (beta chain) comes out of a study of cytomegalovirus exposure and HLA in healthy donors. Comment on this clone: What it binds is unknown.

Both 60 Vbeta primers and 13 Jbeta primers went into the PCR. The repertoire was sequenced with immunoSEQ multiplex PCR; TCRdb's copy has only in-frame clones and lacks some. The data hold 99,000 or so clones, with 79% observed a single time. Germline-derived CDR1 and CDR2 are SGHDT and YYEEEE. V gave up 2 bases and J gave up 3 bases, with 13 bases separating them. CDR3 length: 15 residues. Study results and limitations: Common viral pathogens seemed, in a later analysis, to connect with several of the most significant clusters.

This TCR derives from a male donor in good health and CMV-seropositive. This rearrangement joins TRBV5-6 to TRBJ2-3; D perhaps matches TRBD2 (6 bases). Sequenced sample: PBMCs. CDR3 sequence: CASSFRRGGTDTQYF. Written as DNA, the CDR3 is TGTGCCAGCAGCTTCCGTCGGGGAGGAACAGATACGCAGTATTTT.